The 13 T cell receptor beta chains in this list originate from one sample, sequenced in a study of blood T cell repertoires in COVID-19. Data came from immunoSEQ multiplex PCR; TCRdb stores just in-frame clones and leaves some out. The sample holds roughly 130,000 clones, 84% seen once. The sequenced sample consisted of peripheral blood. The receptors were gathered from a woman in her 30s who had recovered from COVID-19.

This chain joins TRBV19 and TRBJ2-7; D gene uncertain. This CDR3 has 14 amino acids. Germline values: CDR1 LNHDA, CDR2 SQIVND (reference sequence). The V end lost 1 base, the J end lost 9 bases, and 16 bases lay between the germline ends. CDR3 residues: CASSIGDNLVGQYF. In DNA, the CDR3 is TGTGCCAGTAGTATAGGCGACAACCTCGTCGGGCAGTACTTC.

This chain connects TRBV27 to TRBJ1-2; possible D gene TRBD1, 5 bases. V was cut by 4 bases and J by 4 bases, with 10 bases left in between. The length of the CDR3 is 13 residues. Germline V gene lookup returns CDR1 MNHEY and CDR2 SMNVEV (reference sequence). The CDR3 here is CASSSGGVYGYTF. CDR3 coding DNA: TGTGCCAGCAGTTCGGGGGGGGTCTATGGCTACACCTTC.

The rearrangement uses TRBV27 and TRBJ2-7, with D unclear. Per the germline V gene, CDR1 is MNHEY and CDR2 is SMNVEV (reference sequence). Trimming took off 5 bases at V and 2 bases at J, with 13 bases between the two ends. This CDR3 comprises 14 residues. The CDR3 here is CASSANLGAYEQYF. The CDR3 DNA sequence: TGTGCCAGCAGTGCAAACCTAGGAGCCTACGAGCAGTACTTC.

V gene TRBV28 combines with J gene TRBJ1-5; 9 nucleotides agree with TRBD1. V gave up 2 bases and J gave up 2 bases; unmatched junction bases: 4. Germline V gene sequence: CDR1 MDHEN, CDR2 SYDVKM. The CDR3 loop spans 16 amino acids. This CDR3 is CASSLGQGIGNQPQHF. CDR3 nucleotides: TGTGCCAGCAGTTTAGGACAGGGGATTGGCAATCAGCCCCAGCATTTT.

Here the CDR3 reads CASSPRESGELFF. In nucleotides, the CDR3 is TGTGCCAGCAGCCCAAGGGAGTCCGGGGAGCTGTTTTTT. The chain uses TRBV9 and TRBJ2-2, with a weak D call TRBD2 (5 bases). The V and J ends lost 4 bases and 6 bases respectively, with 10 bases between them. The CDR3 consists of 13 residues. Germline V gives CDR1 SGDLS, CDR2 YYNGEE.

V gene TRBV5-1 combines with J gene TRBJ2-5; 10 bases agree with TRBD1. J was trimmed by 5 bases and V by 4 bases; bases with no gene match: 8. Germline-derived CDR1 and CDR2 are SGHRS and YFSETQ. The length of the CDR3 is 15 residues. The DNA of the CDR3 is TGCGCCAGCAGCCTCGACAGGGGGCTTGGGGAGACCCAGTACTTC. Its translation is CASSLDRGLGETQYF.

The chain is built from TRBV5-5 and TRBJ2-7; 8 bases agree with TRBD1. The CDR3 consists of 14 residues. With 1 base clipped from V and 5 bases from J, the junction kept 5 bases outside the gene matches. The V gene's germline CDR1 is SGHKS and CDR2 YYEKEE (reference sequence). The CDR3 spells CASSLNRGYNEQYF. The CDR3 region has the DNA TGTGCCAGCAGCTTGAACAGGGGGTACAACGAGCAGTACTTC.

The chain carries TRBV7-9 and TRBJ1-2, with D perhaps matching TRBD1 (6 bases). Trimming removed 6 bases at V and 1 base at J, with 18 bases between. The CDR3 spans 16 residues. CDR1 SEHNR and CDR2 FQNEAQ come from the germline V gene (reference sequence). The CDR3 DNA reads as TGTGCCAGCAGAAAGCTCCAGGGGCAGTATAACTATGGCTACACCTTC. It yields the protein CASRKLQGQYNYGYTF.

The V gene is TRBV5-1, the J gene TRBJ2-7; TRBD1 matches at 8 bases. V dropped 0 bases and J dropped 5; count of bases not matched to a gene: 4. Germline CDR1 and CDR2: SGHRS and YFSETQ. The CDR3 length is 14 residues. For the CDR3, the DNA is TGCGCCAGCAGCTTGGGACAGGGGACCAACGAGCAGTACTTC. Amino acid sequence: CASSLGQGTNEQYF.

This clone was observed a single time. The chain is built from TRBV6-5 and TRBJ2-1; perhaps TRBD2 as D (6 bases). V lost 0 bases and J 5 bases, leaving 11 bases between the germline ends. The germline CDR1 and CDR2 sequences are MNHEY and SVGAGI. CDR3 size: 15 residues. As DNA, the CDR3 is TGTGCCAGCAGTTACTCTCTAGCGCCCAACAATGAGCAGTTCTTC. This codes for CASSYSLAPNNEQFF.

This clone showed up many times. This chain links TRBV4-1 with TRBJ1-2; D gene uncertain. Germline CDR1 MGHRA, CDR2 YSYEKL. Trimming took 4 bases from V and 7 from J, leaving 13 bases between them. The CDR3 has 13 residues. The CDR3 loop reads CASSRFTESGYTF. CDR3 sequence (DNA): TGCGCCAGCAGCCGCTTCACAGAGTCTGGCTACACCTTC.

A single count supports this clone. The rearrangement uses TRBV6-1 and TRBJ1-3, with 10 bases fitting TRBD1. The CDR3 runs 18 residues. CDR1 MNHNS and CDR2 SASEGT come from the germline V gene. V lost 3 bases and J lost 8; bases outside the gene matches: 16. The CDR3 region is CASSDRQGANSRRHTIYF. CDR3 sequence (DNA): TGTGCCAGCAGTGATAGACAGGGGGCCAACTCCCGGCGGCACACCATATATTTT.

The chain has TRBV19 and TRBJ1-2; D not certain. The CDR3 runs to 13 residues. V was trimmed by 1 base and J by 6 bases, leaving 9 bases between them. CDR1 and CDR2 (germline): LNHDA, SQIVND (reference sequence). The CDR3 here is CASSIAGVHGYTF. CDR3 DNA: TGTGCCAGTAGTATAGCCGGGGTCCATGGCTACACCTTC.